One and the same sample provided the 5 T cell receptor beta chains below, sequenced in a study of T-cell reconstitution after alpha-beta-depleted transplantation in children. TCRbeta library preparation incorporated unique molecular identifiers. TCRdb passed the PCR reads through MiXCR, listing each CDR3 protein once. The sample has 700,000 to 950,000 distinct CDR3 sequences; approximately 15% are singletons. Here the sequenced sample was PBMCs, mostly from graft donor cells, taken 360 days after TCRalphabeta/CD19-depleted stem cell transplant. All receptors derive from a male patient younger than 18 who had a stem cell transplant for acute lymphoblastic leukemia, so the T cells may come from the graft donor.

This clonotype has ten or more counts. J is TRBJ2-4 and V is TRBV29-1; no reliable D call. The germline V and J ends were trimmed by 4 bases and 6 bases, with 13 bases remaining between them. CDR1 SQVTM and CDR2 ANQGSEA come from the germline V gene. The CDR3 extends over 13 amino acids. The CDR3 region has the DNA TGCAGCGTTGGGGCGGCCTTCGGAAACATTCAGTACTTC. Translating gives CSVGAAFGNIQYF.

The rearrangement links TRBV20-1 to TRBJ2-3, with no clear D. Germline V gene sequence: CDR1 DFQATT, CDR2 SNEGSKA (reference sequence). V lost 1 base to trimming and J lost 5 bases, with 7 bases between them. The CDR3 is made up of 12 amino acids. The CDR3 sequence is CSARGWGDTQYF. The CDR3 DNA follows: TGCAGTGCTAGAGGTTGGGGAGATACGCAGTATTTT.

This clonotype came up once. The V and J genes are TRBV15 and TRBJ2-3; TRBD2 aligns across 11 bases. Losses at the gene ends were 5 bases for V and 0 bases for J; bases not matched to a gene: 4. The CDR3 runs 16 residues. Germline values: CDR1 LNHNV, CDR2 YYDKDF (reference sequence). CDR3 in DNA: TGTGCCACCAGCGCCCGGACTAGCGGGAGCACAGATACGCAGTATTTT. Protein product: CATSARTSGSTDTQYF.

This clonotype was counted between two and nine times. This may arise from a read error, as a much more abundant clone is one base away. The CDR3 loop reads CASSPGTIYEQYF. The CDR3 DNA is TGCGCCAGCAGCCCCGGGACAATCTACGAGCAGTACTTC. The V and J genes are TRBV5-1 and TRBJ2-7; a weak D match, TRBD1 (6 bases). Germline V CDR1 and CDR2: SGHRS, YFSETQ. The V gene lost 4 bases and the J gene lost 3 bases, with 11 bases spanning the gap. CDR3 length: 13 residues.

CDR3 residues: CASSPSQTGSSYEQYF. CDR3 coding DNA: TGCGCCAGCAGCCCCTCACAGACAGGGAGCTCCTACGAGCAGTACTTC. The rearrangement links TRBV5-1 to TRBJ2-7; TRBD1 aligns across 7 bases. CDR1 is SGHRS and CDR2 is YFSETQ in the germline V gene. V gave up 4 bases and J gave up 0 bases; unmatched junction bases: 10. There are 16 residues in the CDR3. The full variable domain, completed using reference TRBV5-1 and TRBJ2-7, is KAGVTQTPRYLIKTRGQQVTLSCSPISGHRSVSWYQQTPGQGLQFLFEYFSETQRNKGNFPGRFSGRQFSNSRSEMNVSTLELGDSALYLCASSPSQTGSSYEQYFGPGTRLTVT.